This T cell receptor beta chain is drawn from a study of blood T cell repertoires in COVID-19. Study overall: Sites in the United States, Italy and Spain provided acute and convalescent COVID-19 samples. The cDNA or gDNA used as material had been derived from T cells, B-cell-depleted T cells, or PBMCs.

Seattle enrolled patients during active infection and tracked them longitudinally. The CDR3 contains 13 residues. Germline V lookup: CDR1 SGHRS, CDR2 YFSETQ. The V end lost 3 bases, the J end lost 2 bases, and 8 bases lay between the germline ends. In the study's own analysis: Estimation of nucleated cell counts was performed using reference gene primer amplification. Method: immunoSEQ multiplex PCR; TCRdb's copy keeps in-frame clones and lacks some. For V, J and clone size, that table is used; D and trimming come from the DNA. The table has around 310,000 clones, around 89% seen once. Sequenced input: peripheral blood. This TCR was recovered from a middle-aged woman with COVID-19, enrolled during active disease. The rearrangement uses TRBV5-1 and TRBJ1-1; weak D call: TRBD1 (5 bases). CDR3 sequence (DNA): TGCGCCAGCAGCTGGGGCGGTAACACTGAAGCTTTCTTT. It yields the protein CASSWGGNTEAFF.